This T cell receptor beta chain was observed in a study of blood T cell repertoires in COVID-19. Across the whole study: Acute and convalescent COVID-19 samples came from the United States, Italy and Spain. PBMCs, B-cell-depleted T cells, or T cells were the source of the cDNA or gDNA that made up the material.

The V gene lost 3 bases and the J gene lost 0 bases, with 12 bases spanning the gap. CDR1 LNHDA and CDR2 SQIVND come from the germline V gene (reference sequence). CDR3 length: 16 amino acids. Study processing details: Amplifying reference gene primers gave estimates of nucleated cell counts. Assay: immunoSEQ multiplex PCR; the TCRdb copy retains only in-frame clones and omits some. V and J calls and clone size come straight from that table; D and trimming were deduced from the DNA. The sample lists about 62,000 clones; 76% were seen once. The sequenced material came from peripheral blood. This chain connects TRBV19 to TRBJ1-3, with D unclear. This clonotype originated in a woman between 50 and 59 years old with active or convalescent COVID-19. The CDR3: CASSIKRLSSGNTIYF. In DNA, the CDR3 is TGTGCCAGTAGTATTAAGCGGCTCTCCTCTGGAAACACCATATATTTT.